This note documents a single TCR gamma chain sequence. Its binding antigen is unknown. It has no much larger one-base neighbor in the sample; base qualities were not kept. From the cysteine up to the phenylalanine, the CDR3 has a length of 11 residues. Of all the DNA, just the CDR3 is kept, 33 bases in frame from base 1. Sequences EGSTGY (CDR1) and YDSYTSSV (CDR2) are obtained from the germline V gene. V has 4 bases trimmed and J has 10 bases trimmed; junction bases matching no gene number 7. These data are taken from a study of gammadelta T cells in human blood (dated by TCRdb to about 2020). Library prep was done by RT-PCR. These reads were obtained on an Illumina MiSeq. TCRdb called clones afresh from the public reads with CATT; identical DNA rows were later merged. The sample has over 200 gamma-chain clones on record, roughly 5.5% of them singletons. The ten largest clones take up approximately 45% of the sample.

Here is what the overall study found, with its caveats: The study reported that microbial exposure appeared to drive polyclonal expansion of innate gamma-delta T cells immediately after birth.

Sequencing used non-Vgamma9Vdelta2 gamma-delta T cells from infant blood. This clonotype originated in a human donor. The chain is encoded by TRGV4 joined to TRGJ1 or TRGJ2. The DNA sequence reads TGTGCCACCTGGGACGGGCGGAAGAAACTCTTT. Translated, it gives CATWDGRKKLF.